This entry is about one T cell receptor beta chain. This sample is drawn from a study of blood T cell repertoires in COVID-19. Using immunoSEQ multiplex PCR, the repertoire was profiled, and TCRdb retains in-frame clones only, with some absent. The sample consists of 100,000 to 150,000 clones, roughly 86% of them appearing once. Per the germline V gene, CDR1 is SGHRS and CDR2 is YFSETQ. V lost 5 bases, J lost 2 bases, and 12 bases lay in between. CDR3 length equals 14 residues. This receptor was identified in a woman aged 60-70 years with acute or convalescent COVID-19. The sequencing input was peripheral blood. The chain employs TRBV5-1 and TRBJ2-3; a possible D gene is TRBD2 (6 bases). The CDR3 DNA reads as TGCGCCAGCAGGGTACTAGCAGACACAGATACGCAGTATTTT. It yields the protein CASRVLADTDTQYF.